These 8 T cell receptor beta chains were sequenced from one sample in a study of blood T cell repertoires in COVID-19. Libraries were prepared by immunoSEQ multiplex PCR; TCRdb keeps only in-frame clonotypes and omits some of them. The profile shows some 73,000 clones, 60% to 80% of them singletons. The sample comprised peripheral blood. The receptors here all came from a man between 70 and 80 years old with COVID-19, enrolled during active disease.

This clone was counted a few times. The chain carries TRBV11-3 and TRBJ1-1; 8 nucleotides align to TRBD1. The CDR3 is 14 residues long. Trimming took 2 bases from V and 6 from J; bases not matched to a gene: 5. Germline CDR1 reads SGHNT; CDR2 reads YENEEA. CDR3 in DNA: TGTGCCAGCAGCTTAACAGGGGGTAGCTCTGAAGCTTTCTTT. It yields the protein CASSLTGGSSEAFF.

The chain uses TRBV6-2 or TRBV6-3 and TRBJ2-3; TRBD1 aligns across 8 bases. CDR3 length: 16 amino acids. The V gene end was trimmed by 0 bases and the J gene end by 2 bases; junction bases not matched to a gene: 4. Per germline, CDR1 MNHEY and CDR2 SVGEGT. CDR3 sequence (DNA): TGTGCCAGCAGTTACTCCTGGACAGGGCTCACAGATACGCAGTATTTT. Protein product: CASSYSWTGLTDTQYF.

The rearrangement uses TRBV7-9 and TRBJ2-7; 7 positions agree with TRBD1. The CDR3 consists of 14 residues. J gave up 3 bases and V 6 bases, and 8 bases lay outside the gene matches. Per the germline V gene, CDR1 is SEHNR and CDR2 is FQNEAQ (reference sequence). The CDR3 nucleotides read TGTGCCAGCAGTCCGGGACAGTTCCACTACGAGCAGTACTTC. Its protein product is CASSPGQFHYEQYF. The full variable domain, rest sourced from reference TRBV7-9 and TRBJ2-7, is DTGVSQNPRHKITKRGQNVTFRCDPISEHNRLYWYRQTLGQGPEFLTYFQNEAQLEKSRLLSDRFSAERPKGSFSTLEIQRTEQGDSAMYLCASSPGQFHYEQYFGPGTRLTVT.

V and J are TRBV18 and TRBJ1-4; D is perhaps TRBD1 (6 bases). Germline V CDR1 and CDR2: KGHSH, LQKENI. The CDR3 contains 15 residues. The V end lost 4 bases, the J end lost 8 bases, and 17 bases lay between the germline ends. The CDR3 sequence is CASSLPQGPYEKLFF. The CDR3 DNA sequence: TGTGCCAGCTCACTTCCTCAGGGGCCGTACGAAAAACTGTTTTTT.

This chain links TRBV30 with TRBJ1-2, with D hard to call. The CDR3 is 13 residues long. Per germline, CDR1 GTSNPN and CDR2 SVGIG (reference sequence). V was trimmed by 3 bases and J by 7 bases, leaving 15 bases between them. Written as DNA, the CDR3 is TGTGCCTGGAGGGACTTCTACCCAAGTGGCTACACCTTC. This sequence encodes CAWRDFYPSGYTF.

V usage is TRBV10-3 and J usage is TRBJ2-1; 11 nucleotides align to TRBD1. The trim removed 6 bases at V and 7 bases at J, leaving 2 bases unmatched. The CDR3 has 13 residues. CDR1 and CDR2 from the germline V gene are ENHRY and SYGVKD. The CDR3 DNA reads TGTGCCATCAGGGGACAGGGGGGGAATGAGCAGTTCTTC. This sequence encodes CAIRGQGGNEQFF.

This clone came up a few times. The CDR3 here is CASTKGLYYNEQFF. The CDR3 region has the DNA TGTGCCAGTACTAAGGGACTATACTACAATGAGCAGTTCTTC. The chain couples TRBV19 to TRBJ2-1; TRBD2 matches 7 bases. Germline lookup yields CDR1 LNHDA and CDR2 SQIVND (reference sequence). This CDR3 spans 14 amino acids. The ends lost 7 bases at V and 3 bases at J; junction bases unmatched: 6. Using reference TRBV19 and TRBJ2-1 for the parts outside the CDR3, the full variable domain is DGGITQSPKYLFRKEGQNVTLSCEQNLNHDAMYWYRQDPGQGLRLIYYSQIVNDFQKGDIAEGYSVSREKKESFPLTVTSAQKNPTAFYLCASTKGLYYNEQFFGPGTRLTVL.

This chain links TRBV9 with TRBJ2-1; 7 bases agree with TRBD2. Germline trimming cut 0 bases from V and 2 bases from J; bases unmatched to any gene: 2. The CDR3 loop spans 15 amino acids. From germline, CDR1 is SGDLS and CDR2 YYNGEE. CDR3 DNA: TGTGCCAGCAGCGTAGGGCTAGCGGCCTACAATGAGCAGTTCTTC. Residues: CASSVGLAAYNEQFF.